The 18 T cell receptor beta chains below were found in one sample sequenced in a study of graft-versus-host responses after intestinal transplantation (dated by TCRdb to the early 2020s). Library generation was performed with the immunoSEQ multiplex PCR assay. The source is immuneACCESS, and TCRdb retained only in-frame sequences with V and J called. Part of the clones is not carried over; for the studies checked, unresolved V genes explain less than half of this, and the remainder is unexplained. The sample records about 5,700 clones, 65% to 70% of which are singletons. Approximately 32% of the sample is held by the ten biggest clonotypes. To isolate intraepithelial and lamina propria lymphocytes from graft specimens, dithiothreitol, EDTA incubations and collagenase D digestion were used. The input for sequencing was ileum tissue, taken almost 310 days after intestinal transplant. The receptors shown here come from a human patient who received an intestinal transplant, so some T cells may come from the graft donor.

For the CDR3, the DNA is TGTGCCAGAAGCGGACAGAACACTGAAGCTTTCTTT. As protein: CARSGQNTEAFF. V usage is TRBV5-3 and J usage is TRBJ1-1, with a weak D call TRBD1 (5 bases). TRBV5-3 is an ORF for which the function is uncertain. There are 12 residues in the CDR3. The V and J ends lost 4 bases and 1 base respectively, with 5 bases between them.

The chain's CDR3 is CASSQDRGADTQYF. The CDR3 DNA is TGTGCCAGCTCCCAGGACAGGGGGGCAGATACGCAGTATTTT. The chain carries TRBV18 and TRBJ2-3, with 10 bases identical to TRBD1. Germline lookup yields CDR1 KGHSH and CDR2 LQKENI. Losses at the gene ends were 6 bases for V and 4 bases for J; bases not matched to a gene: 4. This CDR3 is built from 14 residues.

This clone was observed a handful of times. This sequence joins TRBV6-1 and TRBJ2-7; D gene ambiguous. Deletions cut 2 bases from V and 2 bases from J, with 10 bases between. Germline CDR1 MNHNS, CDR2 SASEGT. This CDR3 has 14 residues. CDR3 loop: CASSELGSAYEQYF. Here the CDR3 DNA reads TGTGCCAGCAGTGAACTGGGCTCAGCCTACGAGCAGTACTTC.

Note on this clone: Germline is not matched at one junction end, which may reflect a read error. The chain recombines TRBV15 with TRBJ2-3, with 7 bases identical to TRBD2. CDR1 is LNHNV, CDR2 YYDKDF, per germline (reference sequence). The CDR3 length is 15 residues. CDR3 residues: CTTSNIRGEGDTQYF. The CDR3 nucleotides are TGTACCACCAGCAATATCCGCGGGGAGGGGGATACGCAGTATTTT.

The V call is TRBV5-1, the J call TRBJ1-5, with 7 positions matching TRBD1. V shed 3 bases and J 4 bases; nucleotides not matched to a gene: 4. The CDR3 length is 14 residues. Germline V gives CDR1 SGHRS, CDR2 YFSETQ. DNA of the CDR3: TGCGCCAGCAGCTCCGGGACAGAAAATCAGCCCCAGCATTTT. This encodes CASSSGTENQPQHF. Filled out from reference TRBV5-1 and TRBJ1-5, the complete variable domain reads KAGVTQTPRYLIKTRGQQVTLSCSPISGHRSVSWYQQTPGQGLQFLFEYFSETQRNKGNFPGRFSGRQFSNSRSEMNVSTLELGDSALYLCASSSGTENQPQHFGDGTRLSIL.

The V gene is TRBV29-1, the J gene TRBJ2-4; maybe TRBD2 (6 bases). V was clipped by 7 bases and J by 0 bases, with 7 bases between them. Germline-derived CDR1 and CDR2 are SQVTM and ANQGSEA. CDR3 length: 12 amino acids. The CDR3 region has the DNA TGCAGCGCGGGACTAGCCAAAAACATTCAGTACTTC. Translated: CSAGLAKNIQYF.

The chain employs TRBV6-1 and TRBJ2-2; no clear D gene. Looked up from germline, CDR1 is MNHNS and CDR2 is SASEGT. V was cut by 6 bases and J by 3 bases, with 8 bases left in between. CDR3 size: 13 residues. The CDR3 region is CASRRQDTGELFF. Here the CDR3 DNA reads TGTGCCAGCAGGAGACAAGACACCGGGGAGCTGTTTTTT.

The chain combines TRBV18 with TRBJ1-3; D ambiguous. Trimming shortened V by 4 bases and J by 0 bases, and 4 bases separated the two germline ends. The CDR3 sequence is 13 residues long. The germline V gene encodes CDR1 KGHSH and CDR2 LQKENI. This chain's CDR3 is CASSQSSGNTIYF. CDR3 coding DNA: TGTGCCAGCTCACAGAGCTCTGGAAACACCATATATTTT.

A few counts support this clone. CDR3 sequence: CASSPPRRDPGELFF. The CDR3 nucleotides are TGTGCCAGCTCACCACCTAGGCGGGACCCCGGGGAGCTGTTTTTT. The chain recombines TRBV18 with TRBJ2-2; maybe TRBD2 (6 bases). CDR3 length: 15 residues. Germline CDR1 is KGHSH and CDR2 is LQKENI. V lost 0 bases and J 6 bases, leaving 11 bases between the germline ends.

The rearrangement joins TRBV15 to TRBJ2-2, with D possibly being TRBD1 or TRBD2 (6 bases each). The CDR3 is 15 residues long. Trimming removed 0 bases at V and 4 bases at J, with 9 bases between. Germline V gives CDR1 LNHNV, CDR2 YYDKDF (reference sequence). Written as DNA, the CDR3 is TGTGCCACCAGCAGAGATGGAGGGGGCACCGGGGAGCTGTTTTTT. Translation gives CATSRDGGGTGELFF.

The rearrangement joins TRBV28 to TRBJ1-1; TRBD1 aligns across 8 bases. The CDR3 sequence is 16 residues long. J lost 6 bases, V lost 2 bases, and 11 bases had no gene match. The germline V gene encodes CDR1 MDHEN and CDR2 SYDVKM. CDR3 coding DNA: TGTGCCAGCAGTTTACCCAGCGCAGGGGGCGCAGCTGAAGCTTTCTTT. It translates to CASSLPSAGGAAEAFF.

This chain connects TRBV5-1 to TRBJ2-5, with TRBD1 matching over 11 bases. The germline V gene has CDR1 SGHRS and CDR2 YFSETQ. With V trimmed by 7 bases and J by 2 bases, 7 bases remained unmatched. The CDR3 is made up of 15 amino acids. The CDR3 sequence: CASRPRDRGQETQYF. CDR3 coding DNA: TGCGCCAGCCGACCCAGGGACAGGGGGCAAGAGACCCAGTACTTC.

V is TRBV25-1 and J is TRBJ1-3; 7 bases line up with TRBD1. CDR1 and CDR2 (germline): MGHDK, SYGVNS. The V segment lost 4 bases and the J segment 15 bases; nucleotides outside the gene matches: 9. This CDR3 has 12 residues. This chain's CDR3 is CASSGERDRRYF. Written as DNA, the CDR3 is TGTGCCAGCAGTGGGGAACGGGACAGAAGATATTTT.

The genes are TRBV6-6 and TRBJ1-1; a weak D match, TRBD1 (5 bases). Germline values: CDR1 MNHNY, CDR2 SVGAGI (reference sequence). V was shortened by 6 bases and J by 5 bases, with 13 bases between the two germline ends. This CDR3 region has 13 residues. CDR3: CASSSRDMTEAFF. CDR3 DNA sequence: TGTGCCAGCAGCTCCAGGGATATGACTGAAGCTTTCTTT.

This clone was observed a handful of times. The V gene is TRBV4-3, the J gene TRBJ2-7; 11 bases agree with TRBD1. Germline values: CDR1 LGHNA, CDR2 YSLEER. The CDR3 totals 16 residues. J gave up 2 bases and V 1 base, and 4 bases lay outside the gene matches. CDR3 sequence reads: CASSQGPGQGAYEQYF. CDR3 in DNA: TGCGCCAGCAGCCAAGGTCCGGGACAGGGGGCCTACGAGCAGTACTTC.

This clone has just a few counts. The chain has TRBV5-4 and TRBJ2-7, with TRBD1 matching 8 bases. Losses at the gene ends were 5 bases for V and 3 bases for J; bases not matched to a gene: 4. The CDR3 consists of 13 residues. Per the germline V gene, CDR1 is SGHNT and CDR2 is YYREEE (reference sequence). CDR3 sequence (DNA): TGTGCCAGCAGGCCAACAGGGGGCTACGAGCAGTACTTC. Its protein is CASRPTGGYEQYF.

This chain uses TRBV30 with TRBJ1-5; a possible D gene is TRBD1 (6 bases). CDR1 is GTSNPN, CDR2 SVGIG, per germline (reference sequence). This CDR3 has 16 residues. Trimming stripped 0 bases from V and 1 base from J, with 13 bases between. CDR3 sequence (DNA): TGTGCCTGGAGTGTAAACGGGGGCGTAAGCAATCAGCCCCAGCATTTT. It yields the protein CAWSVNGGVSNQPQHF.

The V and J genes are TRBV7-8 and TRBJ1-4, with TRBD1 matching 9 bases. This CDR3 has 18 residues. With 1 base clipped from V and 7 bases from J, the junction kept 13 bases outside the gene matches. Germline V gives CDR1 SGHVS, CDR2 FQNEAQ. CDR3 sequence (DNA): TGTGCCAGCAGCTTAGGAGGGACAGGGTCTACGTTAGGTGAAAAACTGTTTTTT. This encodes CASSLGGTGSTLGEKLFF.